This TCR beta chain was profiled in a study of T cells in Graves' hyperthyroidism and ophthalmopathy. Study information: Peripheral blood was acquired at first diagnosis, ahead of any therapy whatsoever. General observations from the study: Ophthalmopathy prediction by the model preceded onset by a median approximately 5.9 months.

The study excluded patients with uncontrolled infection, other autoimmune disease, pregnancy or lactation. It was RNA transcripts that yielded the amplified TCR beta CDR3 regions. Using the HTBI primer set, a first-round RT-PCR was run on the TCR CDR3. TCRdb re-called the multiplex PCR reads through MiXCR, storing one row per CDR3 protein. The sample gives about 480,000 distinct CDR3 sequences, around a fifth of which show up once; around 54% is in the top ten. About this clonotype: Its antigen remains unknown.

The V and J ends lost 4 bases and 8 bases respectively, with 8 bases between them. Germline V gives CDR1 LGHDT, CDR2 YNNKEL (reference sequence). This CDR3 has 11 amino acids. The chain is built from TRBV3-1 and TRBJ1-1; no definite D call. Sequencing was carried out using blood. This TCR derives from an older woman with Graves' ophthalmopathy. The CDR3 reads CASSRAAEAFF. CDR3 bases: TGTGCCAGCAGCCGGGCAGCAGAAGCTTTCTTT.